This TCR beta chain was profiled in a study of tumor and adjacent non-tumor tissue in lung cancer. Study information: The patients, 10 men and 5 or 6 women, were roughly 30 to 80 with stage I to III disease.

This clonotype was picked up many times. RNA was extracted from bulk tissue without any cell sorting. TCRbeta libraries were built with three rounds of nested PCR, modified from ARM-PCR. Using its own MiXCR run on the multiplex PCR reads, TCRdb lists one record per CDR3 protein. The sample yields under 150,000 distinct CDR3 sequences, 60% to 70% seen once. The TCR sequence derives from a man younger than 40 with non-small cell lung cancer. Sequenced: lung tumor tissue.

The CDR3 sequence: CASSPRHWGHYGYTF. In nucleotides, the CDR3 is TGTGCCAGCAGTCCGAGACATTGGGGGCACTATGGCTACACCTTC. The chain recombines TRBV6-7 with TRBJ1-2; possible D gene TRBD1, 6 bases. TRBV6-7 is placed among ORFs of uncertain function. Trimming stripped 5 bases from V and 3 bases from J, with 16 bases between. There are 15 residues in the CDR3.